This T cell receptor beta chain emerged from a study of siplizumab effects on memory and regulatory T cells (dated by TCRdb to 2018 to 2020). General notes on the study: The effect of the anti-CD2 antibody siplizumab on alloreactive T-cell subsets was examined in allogeneic mixed lymphocyte reactions constructed from human PBMCs.

The method was the immunoSEQ multiplex PCR assay. Around 9.9 x 10^4 TCR templates per sample were assayed by the deep sequencing platform. Genomic DNA extracted from sorted T cells was used for TCRbeta CDR3 sequencing. The authors' analysis ran thus. Clonal analysis of TCRbeta CDR3 data was done in the R programming language. Unstimulated samples were compared with post-reaction CFSE-low samples to define alloreactive CD4+ and CD8+ clones. Regulatory or non-regulatory origin of alloreactive CD4+ clones was assigned by matching sequences to the sorted unstimulated Treg and non-Treg repertoires. What TCRdb holds here is the immuneACCESS table cut down to in-frame rearrangements. Part of the clones is not present; checked against another copy, under half of the missing clones reflect an unresolved V gene, and the others are unexplained. That table gives V, J and clone size, and the DNA gave D and trimming. The sample table shows approximately 120,000 clones, and roughly 95% are seen once. Around 0.16% of the sample goes to the ten largest clones.

As to this clone: Its binding antigen is unknown. Nothing much larger sits one base from this clone, and base qualities are not available.

TCRbeta CDR3 sequencing was performed on sorted unstimulated T cells and on proliferating T cells recovered from mixed lymphocyte reactions. Fresh whole blood from some ten HLA-typed healthy donors was used as the source from which PBMCs were isolated. To map where alloreactive clones came from, CD4+ non-regulatory T cells in the unstimulated state were FACS-sorted. Study-wide findings and limitations: The cumulative frequency of alloreactive sequences traceable to unstimulated CD4+ memory T cells was significantly reduced by siplizumab. Unstimulated naive T cells appeared more diverse than memory T cells, and naive cells seemed to contribute substantially to the alloresponse. About 75-95% of proliferating CD4+ or CD8+ clones could not be given a naive or memory phenotype. Whether proliferating Tregs from siplizumab cultures actually had suppressive function was not functionally confirmed. Among mappable alloreactive CD4+ clones, an average Treg-derived fraction of roughly 71% was observed with siplizumab, compared with 26.9% in control reactions. Sequences below about 10^-5 frequency were poorly captured, so only a minor fraction of alloreactive clones could be mapped to unstimulated subsets.

The source of this sequence is a human donor in good health. The sequencing input was non-Treg CD4+ T cells sorted from blood. The sample's cell subset or site, from its label and the paper: FACS-sorted unstimulated CD4+ non-regulatory T cells.

The CDR3 has the sequence CASSLQVLGGYTF. Read as DNA, the sequence is TGTGCCAGCAGTTTGCAGGTCCTCGGTGGCTACACCTTC. Recombination linked TRBV28 to TRBJ1-2; a confident D gene designation cannot be given. The CDR3, cysteine through phenylalanine, is 13 amino acids long. Only the CDR3 DNA stays, 39 bases, in frame from base 1. V loses 3 bases of germline sequence and J loses 7 bases, and the interval between the two ends is 12 bases. CDR1 is given as MDHEN and CDR2 as SYDVKM, both from the germline V gene.